The sequence of this TCR beta chain was determined in a study of PD-1 blockade in classical Hodgkin lymphoma. Notes on this clone: Its antigen remains unknown.

Germline CDR1 SGHRS, CDR2 YFSETQ. This CDR3 is 13 amino acids long. Trimming left V 4 bases short and J 2 bases short, with 10 bases between. Clones were sequenced by immunoSEQ multiplex PCR, and TCRdb holds only the in-frame ones, with some missing. The repertoire includes 43,000 or so clones, almost 90% of them detected once, and about 9% sits in the top ten. Relapse was seen in all patients after autologous stem cell transplantation, and brentuximab vedotin exposure was variable. Study conclusions and caveats: Why the repertoires differ is still unclear, perhaps disease activity or prior therapy. A reduction in baseline TCR diversity was reportedly seen in newly diagnosed patients relative to healthy donors. Complete responders started with a diversity level that resembled newly diagnosed patients at baseline. Among the patients, those starting nivolumab under 1 year after ASCT were excluded.

The material sequenced was peripheral blood mononuclear cells (PBMCs), taken at baseline. The clonotype was recovered from a human donor with classical Hodgkin lymphoma. The J gene is TRBJ2-7, the V gene TRBV5-1; D not certain. DNA for the CDR3: TGCGCCAGCAGCCTTGGGTCAACCTACGAGCAGTACTTC. Its translation: CASSLGSTYEQYF.